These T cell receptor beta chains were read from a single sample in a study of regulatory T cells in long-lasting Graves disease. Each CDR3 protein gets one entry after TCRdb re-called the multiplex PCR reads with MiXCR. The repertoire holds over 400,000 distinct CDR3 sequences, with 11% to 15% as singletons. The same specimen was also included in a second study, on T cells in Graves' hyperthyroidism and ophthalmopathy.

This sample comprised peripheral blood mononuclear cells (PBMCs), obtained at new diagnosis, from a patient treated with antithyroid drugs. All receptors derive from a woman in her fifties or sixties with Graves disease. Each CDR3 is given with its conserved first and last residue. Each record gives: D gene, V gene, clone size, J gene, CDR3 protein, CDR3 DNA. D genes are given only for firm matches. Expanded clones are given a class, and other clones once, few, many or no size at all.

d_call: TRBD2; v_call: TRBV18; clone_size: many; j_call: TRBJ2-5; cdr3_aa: CASSPGTGGGHETQYF; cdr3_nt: TGTGCCAGCTCACCAGGGACGGGAGGAGGTCACGAGACCCAGTACTTC
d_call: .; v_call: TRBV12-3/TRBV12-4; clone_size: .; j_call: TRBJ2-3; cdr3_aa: CASSLGGVLNTDTQYF; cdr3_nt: TGTGCCAGCAGTCTCGGAGGAGTCTTAAACACAGATACGCAGTATTTT
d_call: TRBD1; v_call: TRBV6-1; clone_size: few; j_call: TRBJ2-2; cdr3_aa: CAGGQGNTGELFF; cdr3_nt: TGTGCCGGCGGACAGGGGAACACCGGGGAGCTGTTTTTT
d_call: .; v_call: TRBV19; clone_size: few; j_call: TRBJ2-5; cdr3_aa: CASSKDIQETQYF; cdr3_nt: TGTGCCAGTAGTAAGGACATACAAGAGACCCAGTACTTC
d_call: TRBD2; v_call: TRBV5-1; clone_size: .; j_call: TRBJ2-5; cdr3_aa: CASSWTSGTQETQYF; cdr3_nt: TGCGCCAGCAGCTGGACTAGCGGGACACAAGAGACCCAGTACTTC
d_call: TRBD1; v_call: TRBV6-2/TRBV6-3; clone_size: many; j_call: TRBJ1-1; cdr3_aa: CASSRGQDGGKAFF; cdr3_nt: TGTGCCAGCAGTAGGGGACAGGATGGTGGTAAAGCTTTCTTT
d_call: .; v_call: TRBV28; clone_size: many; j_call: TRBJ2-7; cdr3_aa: CASTFGWDRSREQYF; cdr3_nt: TGTGCCAGCACCTTCGGGTGGGACCGGTCTCGTGAGCAGTACTTC
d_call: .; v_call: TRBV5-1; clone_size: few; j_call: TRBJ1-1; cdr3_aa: CASSFILSGASTGVMNTEAFF; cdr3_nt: TGCGCCAGCAGCTTCATCCTTAGTGGGGCCTCTACCGGAGTTATGAACACTGAAGCTTTCTTT
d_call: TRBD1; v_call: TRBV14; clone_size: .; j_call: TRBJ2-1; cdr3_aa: CASSQGWTGGYNEQFF; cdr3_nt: TGTGCCAGCAGCCAAGGCTGGACAGGAGGCTACAATGAGCAGTTCTTC
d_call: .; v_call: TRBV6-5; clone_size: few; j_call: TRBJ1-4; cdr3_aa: CASSWGRGNEKLFF; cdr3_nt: TGTGCCAGCAGTTGGGGGAGGGGTAATGAAAAACTGTTTTTT
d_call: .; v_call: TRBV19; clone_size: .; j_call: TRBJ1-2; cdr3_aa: CASSPRTEINYGYTF; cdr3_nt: TGTGCCAGTAGTCCCAGGACAGAGATCAACTATGGCTACACCTTC
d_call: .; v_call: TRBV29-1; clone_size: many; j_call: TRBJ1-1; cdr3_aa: CSVEYRGSEAFF; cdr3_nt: TGCAGCGTTGAATACCGGGGATCTGAAGCTTTCTTT
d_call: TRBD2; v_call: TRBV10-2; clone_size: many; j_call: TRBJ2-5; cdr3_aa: CASSDLGIGTSGRGVTQYF; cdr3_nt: TGCGCCAGCAGTGACCTAGGCATCGGGACTAGCGGGAGAGGGGTGACCCAGTACTTC
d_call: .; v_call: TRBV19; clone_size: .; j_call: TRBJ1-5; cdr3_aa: CASGMEGRSNQPQHF; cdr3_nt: TGTGCCAGTGGTATGGAGGGTAGGAGCAATCAGCCCCAGCATTTT
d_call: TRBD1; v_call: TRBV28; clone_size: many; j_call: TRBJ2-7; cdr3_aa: CASSHGGQGSYEQYF; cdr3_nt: TGTGCCAGCAGTCACGGGGGACAGGGATCCTACGAGCAGTACTTC
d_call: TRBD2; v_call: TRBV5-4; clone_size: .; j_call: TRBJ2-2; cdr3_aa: CASSLYTGGPGSGELFF; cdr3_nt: TGTGCCAGCAGCTTGTACACGGGAGGGCCGGGTTCCGGGGAGCTGTTTTTT
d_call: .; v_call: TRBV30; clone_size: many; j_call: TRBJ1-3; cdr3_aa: CAWSQGYSGNTIYF; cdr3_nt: TGTGCCTGGAGCCAGGGATACTCTGGAAACACCATATATTTT
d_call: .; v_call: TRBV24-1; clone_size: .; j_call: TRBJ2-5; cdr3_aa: CATSDSLPRETQYF; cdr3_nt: TGTGCCACCAGTGATTCTTTGCCAAGGGAGACCCAGTACTTC
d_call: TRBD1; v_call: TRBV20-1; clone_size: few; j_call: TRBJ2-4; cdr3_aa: CSARERLGQLAKNIQYF; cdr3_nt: TGCAGTGCTAGAGAAAGGTTGGGACAGCTAGCCAAAAACATTCAGTACTTC
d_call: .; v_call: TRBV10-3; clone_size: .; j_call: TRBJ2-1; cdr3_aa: CAISQPNNEQFF; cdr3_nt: TGTGCCATCAGTCAACCAAACAATGAGCAGTTCTTC
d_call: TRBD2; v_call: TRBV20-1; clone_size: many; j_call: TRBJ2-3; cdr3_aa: CSALTSGGSDTQYF; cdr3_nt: TGCAGTGCTCTTACTAGCGGGGGCTCAGATACGCAGTATTTT
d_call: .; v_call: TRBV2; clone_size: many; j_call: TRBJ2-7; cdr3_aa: CASSEQGVSYEQYF; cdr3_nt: TGTGCCAGCAGTGAACAGGGTGTGAGCTACGAGCAGTACTTC
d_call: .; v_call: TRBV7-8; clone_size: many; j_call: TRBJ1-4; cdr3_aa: CASSLGTVEKLFF; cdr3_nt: TGTGCCAGCAGCTTAGGGACAGTTGAAAAACTGTTTTTT
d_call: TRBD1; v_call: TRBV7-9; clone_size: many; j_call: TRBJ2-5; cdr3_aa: CASSRDRVQETQYF; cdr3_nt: TGTGCCAGCAGCCGCGACAGGGTTCAAGAGACCCAGTACTTC
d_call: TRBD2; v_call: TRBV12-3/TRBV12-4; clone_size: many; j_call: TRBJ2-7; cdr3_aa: CASSPWGGSYEQYF; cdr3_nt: TGTGCCAGCAGCCCGTGGGGGGGATCCTACGAGCAGTACTTC
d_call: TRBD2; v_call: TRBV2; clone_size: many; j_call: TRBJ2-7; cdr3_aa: CASRETSGSYEQYF; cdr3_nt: TGTGCCAGCAGAGAGACTAGCGGTTCCTACGAGCAGTACTTC
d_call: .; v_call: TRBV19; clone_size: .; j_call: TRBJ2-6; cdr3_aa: CASTDGTSAIGANVLTF; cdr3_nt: TGTGCCAGTACCGACGGGACATCGGCGATTGGGGCCAACGTCCTGACTTTC
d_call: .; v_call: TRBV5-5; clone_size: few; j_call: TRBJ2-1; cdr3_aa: CASSLWLVSPGSNNEQFF; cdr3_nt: TGTGCCAGCAGCTTGTGGTTGGTCTCACCGGGGAGCAACAATGAGCAGTTCTTC
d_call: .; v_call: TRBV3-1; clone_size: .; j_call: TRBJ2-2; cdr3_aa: CASSQALGQTGELFF; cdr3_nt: TGTGCCAGCAGCCAAGCGCTCGGACAGACCGGGGAGCTGTTTTTT
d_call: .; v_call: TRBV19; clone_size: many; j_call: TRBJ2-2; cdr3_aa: CASSTWMETGELFF; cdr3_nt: TGTGCCAGTAGTACCTGGATGGAGACCGGGGAGCTGTTTTTT
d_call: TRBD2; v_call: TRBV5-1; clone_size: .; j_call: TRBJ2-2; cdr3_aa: CASSTHSGGTGELFF; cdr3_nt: TGCGCCAGCAGCACCCATAGCGGGGGGACCGGGGAGCTGTTTTTT
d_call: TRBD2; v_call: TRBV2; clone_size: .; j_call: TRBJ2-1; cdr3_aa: CASSAASGGYNEQFF; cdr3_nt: TGTGCCAGCAGTGCGGCTAGCGGGGGCTACAATGAGCAGTTCTTC
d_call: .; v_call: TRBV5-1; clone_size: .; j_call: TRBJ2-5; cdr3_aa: CASSFGSGQETQYF; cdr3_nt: TGCGCCAGCAGCTTTGGGTCAGGACAAGAGACCCAGTACTTC
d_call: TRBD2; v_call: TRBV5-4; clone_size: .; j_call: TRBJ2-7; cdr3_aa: CASSYGTSGRGYEQYF; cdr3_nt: TGTGCCAGCAGCTACGGGACTAGCGGGAGAGGCTACGAGCAGTACTTC
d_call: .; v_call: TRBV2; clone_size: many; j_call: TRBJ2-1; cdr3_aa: CASLGRSSYNEQFF; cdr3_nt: TGTGCCAGCTTAGGGAGGAGCTCCTACAATGAGCAGTTCTTC
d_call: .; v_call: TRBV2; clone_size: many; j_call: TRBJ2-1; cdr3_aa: CASSAQQSNEQFF; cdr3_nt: TGTGCCAGCAGTGCTCAGCAGAGTAATGAGCAGTTCTTC
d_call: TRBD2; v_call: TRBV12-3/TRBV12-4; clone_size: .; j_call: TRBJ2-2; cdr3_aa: CASSIDRGTSGYTGELFF; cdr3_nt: TGTGCCAGTAGTATAGATCGGGGGACTAGCGGCTACACCGGGGAGCTGTTTTTT
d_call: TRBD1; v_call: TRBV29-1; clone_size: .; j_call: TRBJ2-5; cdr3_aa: CSVLPGQGFRETQYF; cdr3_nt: TGCAGCGTACTGCCCGGACAGGGGTTCAGAGAGACCCAGTACTTC
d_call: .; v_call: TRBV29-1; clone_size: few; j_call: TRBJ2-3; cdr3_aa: CSVRVTRSQYF; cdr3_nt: TGCAGCGTTAGAGTAACAAGGTCCCAGTATTTT
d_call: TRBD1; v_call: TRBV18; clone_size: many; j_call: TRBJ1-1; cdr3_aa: CASADRVNTEAFF; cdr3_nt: TGTGCCAGCGCCGACAGGGTGAACACTGAAGCTTTCTTT